These 20 T cell receptor beta chains came from one sample sequenced in a study of T-cell memory formation after mild COVID-19. Each CDR3 protein gets one entry after TCRdb re-called the 5' RACE reads with MiXCR. Of 350,000 to 400,000 distinct CDR3 sequences in the sample, roughly 21% were seen once. Sequenced material: PBMCs or a T cell subset sorted from them (not recorded which). These receptors were collected from an adult woman who had mild COVID-19 (a few samples of this study predate the infection). Cell type and time point are not known.

The chain employs TRBV5-5 and TRBJ2-7; no reliable D call. This CDR3 spans 15 amino acids. Trimming stripped 0 bases from V and 2 bases from J, with 12 bases between. The germline V gene encodes CDR1 SGHKS and CDR2 YYEKEE (reference sequence). The CDR3 DNA reads as TGTGCCAGCAGCTTGGAGTGGGCGGAGACCTACGAGCAGTACTTC. This translates into CASSLEWAETYEQYF. Complete variable domain (other parts from reference TRBV5-5 and TRBJ2-7): DAGVTQSPTHLIKTRGQQVTLRCSPISGHKSVSWYQQVLGQGPQFIFQYYEKEERGRGNFPDRFSARQFPNYSSELNVNALLLGDSALYLCASSLEWAETYEQYFGPGTRLTVT.

This clonotype came up a few times. V gene TRBV18 combines with J gene TRBJ2-3; D remains ambiguous. This CDR3 has 16 amino acids. Trimming removed 0 bases at V and 1 base at J, with 11 bases between. Germline V gene data show CDR1 as KGHSH and CDR2 as LQKENI. As DNA, the CDR3 is TGTGCCAGCTCACCACCGGGTATAAAGCGCACAGATACGCAGTATTTT. Translating gives CASSPPGIKRTDTQYF.

This clonotype has a count of ten or more. The J gene is TRBJ2-1, the V gene TRBV7-2; TRBD2 aligns across 12 bases. This CDR3 has 20 residues. Germline V CDR1 and CDR2: SGHTA, FQGNSA. V was clipped by 4 bases and J by 8 bases; unmatched bases: 21. CDR3: CASSSRPASSGRAGYDEQFF. The CDR3 bases are TGTGCCAGCAGCTCCCGCCCGGCCTCTAGCGGGAGGGCCGGTTATGATGAGCAGTTCTTC.

The V and J genes are TRBV6-2 or TRBV6-3 and TRBJ2-7; 9 bases are a match to TRBD1. Germline V gene sequence: CDR1 MNHEY, CDR2 SVGEGT. Trimming at V came to 6 bases and at J to 3 bases, leaving 9 bases not matched to a gene. The CDR3 is made up of 15 amino acids. The CDR3 sequence: CASSLHDRGFYEQYF. In DNA, the CDR3 is TGTGCCAGCAGCCTACATGACAGGGGGTTCTACGAGCAGTACTTC.

The chain employs TRBV25-1 and TRBJ1-5; 8 bases match TRBD1. This CDR3 is 15 amino acids long. Per the germline V gene, CDR1 is MGHDK and CDR2 is SYGVNS. V lost 4 bases and J lost 5; bases outside the gene matches: 7. CDR3 DNA: TGTGCCAGCAGTGCTCTAGACAGGGGCGATCAGCCCCAGCATTTT. It codes for CASSALDRGDQPQHF.

This clonotype has a count of ten or more. This chain links TRBV6-2 or TRBV6-3 with TRBJ2-7; 11 positions agree with TRBD2. The CDR3 totals 12 residues. Trimming took 9 bases from V and 2 from J; bases not matched to a gene: 0. Germline CDR1 and CDR2: MNHEY and SVGEGT. In DNA, the CDR3 is TGTGCCAGTAGCGGGAGGGCCTACGAGCAGTACTTC. It yields the protein CASSGRAYEQYF.

CDR3 protein: CASSLTGTKSYEQYF. CDR3 nucleotides: TGCGCCAGCAGCCTTACCGGGACTAAATCCTACGAGCAGTACTTC. The J gene is TRBJ2-7, the V gene TRBV5-1, with 7 bases matching TRBD2. This CDR3 spans 15 amino acids. CDR1 SGHRS and CDR2 YFSETQ come from the germline V gene. With 4 bases clipped from V and 1 base from J, the junction kept 8 bases outside the gene matches.

This clonotype was counted a few times. This CDR3 is CASSHDRDEQYF. In nucleotides, the CDR3 is TGTGCCAGCAGCCACGACAGGGACGAGCAGTACTTC. J is TRBJ2-7 and V is TRBV6-6; 7 bases are a match to TRBD1. This CDR3 is built from 12 residues. V lost 6 bases and J lost 5; bases outside the gene matches: 4. Germline assignment: CDR1 MNHNY and CDR2 SVGAGI (reference sequence).

V gene TRBV24-1 combines with J gene TRBJ2-5; maybe TRBD2 (7 bases). CDR1 and CDR2 (germline): KGHDR, SFDVKD. CDR3 size: 15 residues. Trimming cost V 0 bases and J 6 bases, with 13 bases left between them. The chain's CDR3 is CATSDLTGGGKTQYF. The CDR3 nucleotides read TGTGCCACCAGTGATTTGACGGGGGGCGGGAAGACCCAGTACTTC.

The chain links TRBV7-9 to TRBJ2-2; D possibly corresponds to TRBD1 (5 bases). This CDR3 has 15 amino acids. Trimming pared 3 bases from V and 1 base from J, leaving 9 bases between. CDR1 and CDR2 (germline): SEHNR, FQNEAQ (reference sequence). The CDR3 reads CASSFLRGNTGELFF. The CDR3 coding sequence is TGTGCCAGCAGCTTTCTTAGGGGGAACACCGGGGAGCTGTTTTTT.

The chain recombines TRBV2 with TRBJ2-7, with D hard to call. The V end lost 6 bases, the J end lost 5 bases, and 17 bases lay between the germline ends. The CDR3 is 14 amino acids. Per the germline V gene, CDR1 is SNHLY and CDR2 is FYNNEI. The CDR3 region has the DNA TGTGCCAGCAGCCGCTATCCCGCGACCCACGAGCAGTACTTC. It specifies CASSRYPATHEQYF.

A few counts support this clonotype. This chain connects TRBV7-2 to TRBJ1-1, with D possibly being TRBD1 (6 bases). The germline CDR1 and CDR2 sequences are SGHTA and FQGNSA. Trimming removed 4 bases at V and 0 bases at J, with 12 bases between. The CDR3 extends over 15 amino acids. CDR3 coding DNA: TGTGCCAGCAGCTCCCAGGGGTTCATGAACACTGAAGCTTTCTTT. It encodes CASSSQGFMNTEAFF. Using reference TRBV7-2 and TRBJ1-1 for the parts outside the CDR3, the full variable domain is GAGVSQSPSNKVTEKGKDVELRCDPISGHTALYWYRQSLGQGLEFLIYFQGNSAPDKSGLPSDRFSAERTGGSVSTLTIQRTQQEDSAVYLCASSSQGFMNTEAFFGQGTRLTVV.

The chain carries TRBV7-8 and TRBJ1-2, with 7 bases aligning to TRBD1. Germline CDR1 is SGHVS and CDR2 is FQNEAQ. The CDR3 is 14 residues long. After removal of 7 bases from V and 4 bases from J, the junction contained 9 bases not matched to a gene. CDR3 region: CASTRTGFSYGYTF. In nucleotides, the CDR3 is TGTGCCAGCACCAGGACAGGTTTTTCCTATGGCTACACCTTC. The full variable domain, completed using reference TRBV7-8 and TRBJ1-2, is GAGVSQSPRYKVAKRGQDVALRCDPISGHVSLFWYQQALGQGPEFLTYFQNEAQLDKSGLPSDRFFAERPEGSVSTLKIQRTQQEDSAVYLCASTRTGFSYGYTFGSGTRLTVV.

This clonotype was detected only a few times. V is TRBV24-1 and J is TRBJ2-7; D ambiguous. CDR1 KGHDR and CDR2 SFDVKD come from the germline V gene. The CDR3 has 13 residues. Between the trimmed V and J ends, which lost 3 bases and 3 bases, there was a span of 8 bases. CDR3 DNA sequence: TGTGCCACCAGTGATCCGATGAACTACGAGCAGTACTTC. Its protein is CATSDPMNYEQYF.

This clonotype has only a few counts. The chain is built from TRBV12-3 or TRBV12-4 and TRBJ2-7, with 8 bases lining up with TRBD1. CDR3 length equals 15 residues. J lost 6 bases, V lost 3 bases, and 10 bases had no gene match. In nucleotides, the CDR3 is TGTGCCAGCAGTTTCGTGGGACAGGTCCATCTCGAGCAGTACTTC. It specifies CASSFVGQVHLEQYF.

The J gene is TRBJ1-6, the V gene TRBV6-2 or TRBV6-3, with D possibly TRBD1 on 5 matching bases. This CDR3 spans 14 amino acids. Looked up from germline, CDR1 is MNHEY and CDR2 is SVGEGT. V shed 2 bases and J shed 10 bases, with 12 bases lying between them. The CDR3 loop is CASSYRGEGSPLHF. DNA of the CDR3: TGTGCCAGCAGTTACAGGGGAGAAGGATCACCCCTCCACTTT.

The V and J genes are TRBV6-5 and TRBJ2-7; the D gene is possibly TRBD1 (5 bases). Germline CDR1 MNHEY, CDR2 SVGAGI. The V gene lost 2 bases and the J gene lost 7 bases, with 12 bases spanning the gap. CDR3 length: 13 amino acids. The CDR3 DNA reads TGTGCCAGCAGTTACGGGGCTTGGGGTGAGCAGTACTTC. Its protein product is CASSYGAWGEQYF.

The chain combines TRBV30 with TRBJ2-1; D may be TRBD2 (5 bases). The CDR3 runs 13 residues. Trimming took off 2 bases at V and 9 bases at J, with 14 bases between the two ends. Germline CDR1 is GTSNPN and CDR2 is SVGIG (reference sequence). DNA of the CDR3: TGTGCCTGGAGTCCCGTGAGCCGGGGTGAGCAGTTCTTC. This translates into CAWSPVSRGEQFF.

In its sample, this clonotype was seen a few times. V usage is TRBV7-8 and J usage is TRBJ2-7; D is undetermined. The germline V and J ends were trimmed by 7 bases and 13 bases, with 20 bases remaining between them. The CDR3 is 12 amino acids. Germline V gene data show CDR1 as SGHVS and CDR2 as FQNEAQ. The CDR3 sequence is CASTDLSRVTYF. The CDR3 region has the DNA TGTGCCAGCACCGACCTCAGCCGAGTTACCTACTTC.

This clonotype was observed a single time. The V gene is TRBV16, the J gene TRBJ2-7; D not resolved. In germline, CDR1 is KGHSY, CDR2 FQNENV. Trimming cost V 1 base and J 2 bases, with 18 bases left between them. The CDR3 loop spans 17 amino acids. Here the CDR3 DNA reads TGTGCCAGCAGCCAATATTTGAGTTCGGGCCAAGCCTACGAGCAGTACTTC. The encoded protein is CASSQYLSSGQAYEQYF.